This T cell receptor (beta chain) emerged from a study of PD-1 blockade in classical Hodgkin lymphoma (dated by TCRdb to the early 2020s). Concerning the study at large: Nivolumab dosing was 3 mg/kg intravenously every 2 weeks, continuing until either disease progression or unacceptable toxicity. A peripheral blood immune signature of response to PD-1 blockade in classical Hodgkin lymphoma was defined using TCR beta sequencing and CyTOF. The investigation overall reported the following: Diversity was lower in patients who began nivolumab less than 1 year after ASCT, so these patients were left out of later analyses to avoid confounding by immune reconstitution. Baseline TCR diversity was reported as lower in newly diagnosed patients than in healthy donors, and lower still in relapsed/refractory patients. Only a single clinical trial cohort was studied, and what caused the repertoire differences, possibly disease activity or prior therapy, remained undefined. CD4+ but not CD8+ TCR diversity rose significantly by C4D1 (p=0.0027 vs p=0.16), most apparent in complete responders (p=0.02). Trial patients with a complete response had baseline diversity similar to that of newly diagnosed patients, while partial responders and progressors had significantly lower diversity.

CDR1 and CDR2 are drawn from the germline V gene: SGDLS, YYNGEE. V is trimmed back by 4 bases and J by 8 bases, and the junction contains 11 bases that no gene match accounts for. Taken from cysteine to phenylalanine, the CDR3 has 15 residues. The only DNA kept is the CDR3, 45 bases in frame from the first base. The Qiagen DNeasy kit was used to extract genomic DNA from unsorted PBMCs and from the negatively selected CD4+ and CD8+ fractions. Using primers that anneal to V and J segments, immunoSEQ multiplex PCR amplified the TCR beta CDR3 regions. Amplification bias was minimized using a synthetic immune receptor repertoire, and residual bias was removed computationally after sequencing. Per the authors' processing: Custom Python scripts were used to quantify repertoire diversity as the Shannon entropy index. Unsorted, CD4+ and CD8+ repertoires were examined separately, except in combined analyses, for which CD4+ and CD8+ sequences were merged in silico. A clone was considered expanded if an increase in frequency of at least 2-fold after treatment relative to C1D1 was found, and a pseudocount of 0.5 was applied to clones undetected at baseline. Clones with 0 or 1 copy at C1D1 were classified as singleton clones, and clones with 2 or more copies were classified as non-singleton clones. By matching protein sequences in sorted samples from the same patient, clones expanded in unsorted samples were annotated as CD4+, CD8+ or unknown. Wilcoxon tests on paired samples were used to test changes in diversity from C1D1 to C4D1. Imported from immuneACCESS, the table was reduced by TCRdb to in-frame sequences with V and J called. These copies leave out some clones; in studies compared against another copy, an unresolved V gene accounts for under half, and the cause of the remainder is not known. D and trimming come from the DNA, and the V and J calls and clone size come from that table. The sample data list about 58,000 clones, and approximately 89% of these were observed just once. The ten largest clones represent roughly 10% of the sample.

Interpreted using the paper, the time point label stands for: cycle 2 day 1 (C2D1) of nivolumab. Every trial patient had relapsed after autologous stem cell transplantation, and cohorts A, B and C differed in prior brentuximab vedotin exposure. The trial cohort included 55 to 60 patients with relapsed/refractory classical Hodgkin lymphoma, and each patient had a best overall response of complete response, partial response or progressive disease. In the multi-cohort phase II CheckMate 205 trial, trial patients received single-agent nivolumab. An independent review committee assessed best overall response by applying the 2007 International Working Group response criteria. Trial PBMCs were collected just before the start of nivolumab (C1D1) and during therapy at cycle 2 day 1 and cycle 4 day 1. After peripheral blood was drawn into 8 mL Vacutainer Cell Preparation Tubes, PBMCs were isolated by centrifugation and then cryopreserved.

On this clone: No antigen is known for it. Nothing much larger sits one base from this clone, and base qualities are not available.

The sequence is built from TRBV9 and TRBJ2-1, with TRBD2 identical over 8 junction bases. Sequences were derived from peripheral blood mononuclear cells (PBMCs), sampled before the second cycle of nivolumab. This receptor was identified in a human donor with classical Hodgkin lymphoma. The DNA sequence follows: TGTGCCAGCAGCCCATCCTCCGGGGGGGACGATGAGCAGTTCTTC. Translated, it reads CASSPSSGGDDEQFF.